These T cell receptor beta chains were read from a single sample in a study of blood T cell repertoires in COVID-19. Clones were sequenced by immunoSEQ multiplex PCR, and TCRdb holds only the in-frame ones, with some missing. Among about 140,000 clones listed, approximately 85% were seen once. Sample: peripheral blood. These receptors were obtained from an elderly woman with acute or convalescent COVID-19. Both conserved end residues are part of each CDR3. The D gene is left open where the match is weak. Size tells how often a clone was seen (once, few, many) or the class of an expanded clone, and some rows leave it out.

V,J,D,size,DNA,CDR3
TRBV27,TRBJ1-2,TRBD1,-,TGTGCCAGCAGTTTAACCCCCGACAGGGCCCGCTATGGCTACACCTTC,CASSLTPDRARYGYTF
TRBV5-8,TRBJ1-5,TRBD1,-,TGTGCCAGCAGCCCGTACAGGGGGCGCGTGGACCAGCCCCAGCATTTT,CASSPYRGRVDQPQHF
TRBV10-3,TRBJ2-1,-,-,TGTGCCATCAGTGCCCTAGAGGGGGGGCCTGTGGATGAGCAGTTCTTC,CAISALEGGPVDEQFF
TRBV12-3/TRBV12-4,TRBJ1-1,-,few,TGTGCCAGCAGTTTTAGCGCTAACACTGAAGCTTTCTTT,CASSFSANTEAFF
TRBV7-9,TRBJ2-7,TRBD1,-,TGTGCCAGCAGCTTGAACAGGGGTAGTTACGAGCAGTACTTC,CASSLNRGSYEQYF
TRBV7-8,TRBJ1-4,TRBD1,-,TGTGCCAGCAGCTTCTTCCCCGGGGACAGGTTTAATGAAAAACTGTTTTTT,CASSFFPGDRFNEKLFF
TRBV18,TRBJ2-3,TRBD2,once,TGTGCCAGCTCACCATATCGCGGGAGCGTAACAGATACGCAGTATTTT,CASSPYRGSVTDTQYF
TRBV25-1,TRBJ1-1,-,-,TGTGCCAGCAGTATCCCGACCAAACGGGGGACTGAAGCTTTCTTT,CASSIPTKRGTEAFF
TRBV18,TRBJ1-1,TRBD1,-,TGTGCCAGCTCACCATCAGGATATTGGGGACAGGGCGGACTTGAAGCTTTCTTT,CASSPSGYWGQGGLEAFF
TRBV28,TRBJ2-5,-,-,TGTGCCAGCACGCAAACCGGAGAGACCCAGTACTTC,CASTQTGETQYF
TRBV5-1,TRBJ2-6,-,-,TGCGCCAGCCGGGTCGGTACTGGGGCCAACGTCCTGACTTTC,CASRVGTGANVLTF
TRBV12-2,TRBJ2-1,-,-,TGTGCAAGTCGCTTAGCCGATGGGACTAGCGGGAGATTGGTGCAGTTCTTC,CASRLADGTSGRLVQFF
TRBV19,TRBJ1-2,-,-,TGTGCCAGTAGTATTGTGGCAGGGCCCTCGTATGGCTACACCTTC,CASSIVAGPSYGYTF
TRBV13,TRBJ2-6,-,-,TGTGCCAGCAGCTCGCGAGGGGCCAACGTCCTGACTTTC,CASSSRGANVLTF
TRBV23-1,TRBJ2-1,-,once,TGCGCCAGCAGCCACCCGTGGCAGGTAGGGGATGAGCAGTTCTTC,CASSHPWQVGDEQFF
TRBV5-1,TRBJ1-3,-,few,TGCGCCAGCAGCCCCCGACAGGAAGGGGACACCATATATTTT,CASSPRQEGDTIYF
TRBV4-2,TRBJ2-3,-,-,TGTGCCAGCAGCCCGCGGGTGACGTTCACAGATACGCAGTATTTT,CASSPRVTFTDTQYF
TRBV11-2,TRBJ2-1,TRBD2,-,TGTGCCAGCAGCTTAGACCCCTCGGGGAGCGGGAGGCGTAATGAGCAGTTCTTC,CASSLDPSGSGRRNEQFF
TRBV7-8,TRBJ2-1,-,-,TGTGCCAGCAGCCTATACCTAGACAATGAGCAGTTCTTC,CASSLYLDNEQFF
TRBV5-1,TRBJ1-2,TRBD1,-,TGCGCCAGCAGCAAAGGACAGGGTTTGAGCGGCTACACCTTC,CASSKGQGLSGYTF
TRBV6-6,TRBJ2-7,-,-,TGTGCCATTGGGAGCAGTTACGAGCAGTACTTC,CAIGSSYEQYF
TRBV16,TRBJ1-2,TRBD1,few,TGTGCCAGCAGCCAATCGAAGGACAGGGGGCGCGTCTATGGCTACACCTTC,CASSQSKDRGRVYGYTF
TRBV6-6,TRBJ1-4,-,-,TGTGCCAGCGGGATTGGAGGATACGCAGTCGAAAAACTGTTTTTT,CASGIGGYAVEKLFF
TRBV28,TRBJ1-6,-,-,TGTGCCAGCAGCCCTCTCAGGGGCTCCAATAATTCACCCCTCCACTTT,CASSPLRGSNNSPLHF
TRBV7-9,TRBJ2-1,-,-,TGTGCCAGCAGCCCAACGAAGAGACAGTTCTTC,CASSPTKRQFF
TRBV19,TRBJ1-1,TRBD1,-,TGTGCCACGGCTAAGAGGACAGGGGCGTACACTGAAGCTTTCTTT,CATAKRTGAYTEAFF
TRBV7-9,TRBJ1-1,-,-,TGTGCCAGCAGCTTATATGGGGGGATCGCTGAAGCTTTCTTT,CASSLYGGIAEAFF
TRBV27,TRBJ2-1,-,once,TGTGCCAGCAGTTCTGGGGGGTACAATGAGCAGTTCTTC,CASSSGGYNEQFF
TRBV3-1/TRBV3-2,TRBJ1-1,-,-,TGTGCCAGCAGCCGGGCGACACCGAACACTGAAGCTTTCTTT,CASSRATPNTEAFF
TRBV7-8,TRBJ2-3,-,-,TGTGCCAGCAGCTTAGACACAGGAAGGCAGTATTTT,CASSLDTGRQYF
TRBV10-3,TRBJ1-3,-,-,TGTGCCATCAGTGAGACCTCAGGGGTCGGAAACACCATATATTTT,CAISETSGVGNTIYF
TRBV7-9,TRBJ1-6,-,-,TGTGCCAGCAGCTTCGGGGGTTCCTATAATTCACCCCTCCACTTT,CASSFGGSYNSPLHF
TRBV19,TRBJ1-1,-,-,TGTGCCAGTAGTCTAAACCCAGGGTTCACTGAAGCTTTCTTT,CASSLNPGFTEAFF
TRBV19,TRBJ1-2,-,-,TGTGCCAGTAGGGAGAGTCGACAGCGTTATGGCTACACCTTC,CASRESRQRYGYTF
TRBV7-8,TRBJ1-2,TRBD1,-,TGTGCCAGCAGCCTCAGGGACAGGGTTTTCCCTGCTAACTATGGCTACACCTTC,CASSLRDRVFPANYGYTF
TRBV3-1/TRBV3-2,TRBJ1-1,-,-,TGTGCCAGCAGCAGAAATACAGGGCCCACTGAAGCTTTCTTT,CASSRNTGPTEAFF